This is a list of T cell receptor beta chains from one sample in a study of T-cell reconstitution after alpha-beta-depleted transplantation in children. TCRdb recomputed calls from the PCR reads with MiXCR, one row per CDR3 protein. The sample contains 300,000 or so distinct CDR3 sequences, roughly 9.5% of which appear only once. Sequencing was performed on PBMCs from the stem cell graft donor, taken from the stem cell graft. All receptors come from a human donor who donated a stem cell graft to a child with SCID. CDR3s include the opening cysteine and the closing phenylalanine or tryptophan. A D gene is named only where the DNA matches it firmly. Where a row states a size, it is once, few, many or the class of an expanded clone; other rows omit it.

12,.,TRBV12-3/TRBV12-4,many,TRBJ2-7,TGTGCCAGCAGTTGGAAGTTTTACGAGCAGTACTTC,CASSWKFYEQYF
15,TRBD2,TRBV5-1,many,TRBJ2-1,TGCGCCAGCGGGACGGGCGGGGGAAGGGACAATGAGCAGTTCTTC,CASGTGGGRDNEQFF
14,TRBD2,TRBV2,.,TRBJ2-3,TGTGCCAGCTGGGGAGGGGCTGATCCAGATACGCAGTATTTT,CASWGGADPDTQYF
17,.,TRBV15,.,TRBJ2-3,TGTGCCACCAGCAGAGATTCGGCAGGGTCTAGCACAGATACGCAGTATTTT,CATSRDSAGSSTDTQYF
15,TRBD1,TRBV4-1,few,TRBJ1-1,TGCGCCAGCAGCCAAGTGGCACAGGGGCCCACTGAAGCTTTCTTT,CASSQVAQGPTEAFF
15,TRBD1,TRBV12-3/TRBV12-4,.,TRBJ1-4,TGTGCCAGCAGTAAGACAGGGGGTCCTAATGAAAAACTGTTTTTT,CASSKTGGPNEKLFF
14,.,TRBV13,.,TRBJ2-2,TGTGCCAGCAGCTTGGGGGGCCTCACCGGGGAGCTGTTTTTT,CASSLGGLTGELFF
13,TRBD2,TRBV7-8,few,TRBJ2-1,TGTGCCAGCAGCTTAGGCCTAGCGGAGAAGCCGTTCTTC,CASSLGLAEKPFF
14,.,TRBV6-1,few,TRBJ2-7,TGTGCCAGCAGTCCCAATGGGGTGAGGGGCGAGCAGTACTTC,CASSPNGVRGEQYF
14,.,TRBV6-2/TRBV6-3,.,TRBJ1-5,TGTGCCAGCAGTTTTTTTAGGAACGATCAGCCCCAGCATTTT,CASSFFRNDQPQHF
20,TRBD1,TRBV11-1,.,TRBJ2-2,TGTGCCAGCAGCTATCCGGGACAGGGAGAAGCTTCCGCGAACACCGGGGAGCTGTTTTTT,CASSYPGQGEASANTGELFF
20,TRBD2,TRBV5-6,.,TRBJ2-2,TGTGCCAGCAGCTGGACCCTTTCAGGTTGGCGGGGGAGCAACACCGGGGAGCTGTTTTTT,CASSWTLSGWRGSNTGELFF
16,.,TRBV20-1,.,TRBJ2-6,TGCAGTGCTAGCCAGGCCAGTTCGTCTGGGGCCAACGTCCTGACTTTC,CSASQASSSGANVLTF
14,.,TRBV20-1,many,TRBJ2-1,TGCAGTGCTGGCCGGGGGATATCCTACAATGAGCAGTTCTTC,CSAGRGISYNEQFF
13,.,TRBV5-1,.,TRBJ2-2,TGCGCCAGCGAGGTTCTCGGCACCGGGGAGCTGTTTTTT,CASEVLGTGELFF
12,.,TRBV5-5,.,TRBJ1-1,TGTGCCACAGGTGGGGTGAATACTGAAGCTTTCTTT,CATGGVNTEAFF
17,TRBD1,TRBV5-1,many,TRBJ2-1,TGCGCCAGCAGCTTGACGACAGGGGCGAGCTCCTACAATGAGCAGTTCTTC,CASSLTTGASSYNEQFF
16,TRBD1,TRBV12-3/TRBV12-4,few,TRBJ2-1,TGTGCCAGCACCCCCGCCGTGGGACAGGGGCGCAATGAGCAGTTCTTC,CASTPAVGQGRNEQFF
14,.,TRBV7-9,few,TRBJ1-4,TGTGCCAGCAGCTCACCGGGACAAAGCGAAAAACTGTTTTTT,CASSSPGQSEKLFF
15,TRBD1,TRBV4-2,.,TRBJ1-1,TGTGCCAGCAGCCCCCTTGGGACAGGGAACACTGAAGCTTTCTTT,CASSPLGTGNTEAFF
15,TRBD1,TRBV12-3/TRBV12-4,.,TRBJ2-5,TGTGCCAGCAGTCCCGGACAGGGTGGTCCGGGGACCCAGTACTTC,CASSPGQGGPGTQYF
13,.,TRBV5-1,few,TRBJ2-2,TGCGCCAGCAGCTTGAAGCGAACCGGGGAGCTGTTTTTT,CASSLKRTGELFF
15,TRBD1,TRBV27,.,TRBJ2-7,TGTGCCAGCAGTTGGCTCCGGGACAGTTCCTACGAGCAGTACTTC,CASSWLRDSSYEQYF
12,.,TRBV20-1,.,TRBJ1-5,TGCAGTGCGAGGATGAGCAATCAGCCCCAGCATTTT,CSARMSNQPQHF
14,.,TRBV5-1,few,TRBJ2-7,TGCGCCAGCAGCTTGGATGGCAGGCAATACGAGCAGTACTTC,CASSLDGRQYEQYF
15,.,TRBV19,few,TRBJ1-6,TGTGCCAGTAGCGGGGTAGGGGCCAAGGATTCACCCCTCCACTTT,CASSGVGAKDSPLHF
13,.,TRBV29-1,many,TRBJ1-1,TGCAGCGTTGAACCAGGGGCGGATTCGGGAGCTTTCTTT,CSVEPGADSGAFF
11,.,TRBV7-7,many,TRBJ2-7,TGTGCTAGCAGCTCTCCGGACCCCTCCTACTTC,CASSSPDPSYF
15,.,TRBV7-9,many,TRBJ2-3,TGTGCCAGCAGCTCCCAAGTCGAACGCAGGGATACGCAGTATTTT,CASSSQVERRDTQYF